The next 2 T cell receptor beta chains were all read from a single sample in a study of blood T cell repertoires in COVID-19. Here immunoSEQ multiplex PCR was the method, and the copy in TCRdb shows in-frame clones only, minus some. This sample carries more than 95,000 clones, over 70% of them seen once, and the ten largest clones take around 5.6%. The sample consisted of peripheral blood. The receptors were gathered from a man older than 75 with active or convalescent COVID-19.

As DNA, the CDR3 is TGTGCCAGCAGCTTAGAGTCCGGCTCCTACAATGAGCAGTTCTTC. Translation gives CASSLESGSYNEQFF. This rearrangement joins TRBV7-3 to TRBJ2-1; no clear D gene. Germline CDR1 SGHTA, CDR2 FQGTGA. The V end lost 2 bases, the J end lost 0 bases, and 8 bases lay between the germline ends. This CDR3 is built from 15 residues. The full variable domain, in which reference TRBV7-3 and TRBJ2-1 provide the parts outside the CDR3, is GAGVSQTPSNKVTEKGKYVELRCDPISGHTALYWYRQSLGQGPEFLIYFQGTGAADDSGLPNDRFFAVRPEGSVSTLKIQRTERGDSAVYLCASSLESGSYNEQFFGPGTRLTVL.

The chain carries TRBV3-1 (or the pseudogene TRBV3-2) and TRBJ2-1; 9 nucleotides line up with TRBD2. The trim removed 4 bases at V and 7 bases at J, leaving 14 bases unmatched. Germline CDR1 and CDR2: LGHDT and YNNKEL (reference sequence). The CDR3 runs to 17 residues. CDR3 DNA sequence: TGTGCCAGCAGCCCCGGCTCTGGCGGGGGGGCCCATAATGAGCAGTTCTTC. Protein: CASSPGSGGGAHNEQFF.